A few counts support the clone carrying this T cell receptor beta chain. The germline V gene encodes CDR1 SNHLY and CDR2 FYNNEI. V was cut by 4 bases and J by 8 bases, with 14 bases left in between. The CDR3 is made up of 14 amino acids. TCRdb reanalysed the 5' RACE reads using MiXCR and keeps one entry per CDR3 protein. Among 1.5 million or so distinct CDR3 sequences listed, less than 40% were seen once. This sample is drawn from a study of identical twins. The sample comprised cord blood. This receptor was obtained from a newborn girl in good health. This chain joins TRBV2 and TRBJ1-4; D call uncertain. CDR3 DNA: TGTGCCAGCAGTGTTTGGGGTCTGCGGGAAAAACTGTTTTTT. Translation gives CASSVWGLREKLFF. The whole variable domain, remainder taken from reference TRBV2 and TRBJ1-4, is EPEVTQTPSHQVTQMGQEVILRCVPISNHLYFYWYRQILGQKVEFLVSFYNNEISEKSEIFDDQFSVERPDGSNFTLKIRSTKLEDSAMYFCASSVWGLREKLFFGSGTQLSVL.